This TCR beta chain was recovered during a study of T cell responses to AZD1222 COVID-19 vaccine. Assay: immunoSEQ multiplex PCR; the TCRdb copy retains only in-frame clones and omits some. This table holds some 86,000 clones, roughly 80% found once. The receptor was derived from an adult in good health. Here the sequenced sample was peripheral blood, taken on day 0 of AZD1222 vaccination.

Here the CDR3 reads CSVGVRGGTGELFF. The CDR3 DNA reads as TGCAGCGTGGGGGTGAGAGGTGGCACCGGGGAGCTGTTTTTT. V and J are TRBV29-1 and TRBJ2-2, with D perhaps TRBD1 or TRBD2 (5 bases each). The CDR3 is 14 amino acids. Germline V gives CDR1 SQVTM, CDR2 ANQGSEA. With 6 bases removed from V and 4 bases from J, the gap between germline ends came to 15 bases.